A single sample is the source of the 10 T cell receptor beta chains below, sequenced in a study of shared clonotypes between healthy human individuals. Only in-frame clones appear in the TCRdb table, and some are missing; sequencing was by immunoSEQ multiplex PCR. Of 530,000 or so clones in the sample, about 75% were seen once. Specimen: PBMCs. The receptor source for this set is a woman aged 40 to 50 in good health. Some clones in this sample may be carry-over from other donors' samples.

Concerning this clone itself: Given the absence of the conserved phenylalanine or tryptophan at the CDR3 end, a read error is likely. The limits of the CDR3 on the DNA are not certain, so only TCRdb's listed CDR3 is given. The chain joins TRBV5-6 to TRBJ2-3; the table's D call, TRBD2, has no DNA check behind it. 15 amino acids form the CDR3, both terminal residues included. Germline V lookup: CDR1 SGHDT, CDR2 YYEEEE. CDR3 protein: CASSSPETLATGGDL.

This clone was observed many times. The chain recombines TRBV7-9 with TRBJ2-7; TRBD2 aligns across 8 bases. Germline CDR1 SEHNR, CDR2 FQNEAQ (reference sequence). The CDR3 is 16 residues long. The V gene end was trimmed by 1 base and the J gene end by 5 bases; junction bases not matched to a gene: 10. The CDR3 nucleotides are TGTGCCAGCAGCTTAGGGACGGGGGGGCCGGTAGACGAGCAGTACTTC. It codes for CASSLGTGGPVDEQYF. The whole variable domain, remainder taken from reference TRBV7-9 and TRBJ2-7, is DTGVSQNPRHKITKRGQNVTFRCDPISEHNRLYWYRQTLGQGPEFLTYFQNEAQLEKSRLLSDRFSAERPKGSFSTLEIQRTEQGDSAMYLCASSLGTGGPVDEQYFGPGTRLTVT.

The rearrangement joins TRBV5-1 to TRBJ2-5; 7 bases are a match to TRBD1. Trimming took 3 bases from V and 4 from J; bases not matched to a gene: 3. From germline, CDR1 is SGHRS and CDR2 YFSETQ. This CDR3 has 13 amino acids. The DNA for the CDR3 is TGCGCCAGCAGCTCACAGGGGAGAGAGACCCAGTACTTC. Its translation is CASSSQGRETQYF.

This clone was counted once. The chain has TRBV9 and TRBJ2-7; D is perhaps TRBD1 (6 bases). Trimming shortened V by 0 bases and J by 3 bases, and 13 bases separated the two germline ends. CDR1 and CDR2 from the germline V gene are SGDLS and YYNGEE. The CDR3 runs to 15 residues. The CDR3 here is CASSVAPTGYYEQYF. Written as DNA, the CDR3 is TGTGCCAGCAGCGTAGCCCCGACAGGTTACTACGAGCAGTACTTC.

The chain carries TRBV18 and TRBJ2-4; 11 bases are shared with TRBD1. V shed 5 bases and J 3 bases; nucleotides not matched to a gene: 6. The CDR3 consists of 16 residues. Germline-derived CDR1 and CDR2 are KGHSH and LQKENI. CDR3 DNA sequence: TGTGCCAGCTCAAACGGACAGGGGGCAGTCAAAAACATTCAGTACTTC. Amino acids: CASSNGQGAVKNIQYF. Combining the CDR3 with reference TRBV18 and TRBJ2-4 gives the whole variable domain NAGVMQNPRHLVRRRGQEARLRCSPMKGHSHVYWYRQLPEEGLKFMVYLQKENIIDESGMPKERFSAEFPKEGPSILRIQQVVRGDSAAYFCASSNGQGAVKNIQYFGAGTRLSVL.

The CDR3 nucleotides are TGTGCCTGGAGTGTACCGCAAACCCCGTATAATTCACCCCTCCACTTT. Its translation is CAWSVPQTPYNSPLHF. The chain recombines TRBV30 with TRBJ1-6, with D unclear. This CDR3 is built from 16 residues. Germline CDR1 is GTSNPN and CDR2 is SVGIG (reference sequence). Trimming stripped 0 bases from V and 4 bases from J, with 13 bases between.

The rearrangement links TRBV28 to TRBJ1-4, with a tentative D call TRBD1 (5 bases). The germline V gene has CDR1 MDHEN and CDR2 SYDVKM. V lost 3 bases to trimming and J lost 4 bases, with 12 bases between them. The CDR3 spans 15 residues. The CDR3 is CASSLPQAYNEKLFF. The CDR3 coding sequence is TGTGCCAGCAGTTTGCCACAGGCATATAATGAAAAACTGTTTTTT.

This clone occurred a few times. The chain joins TRBV5-6 to TRBJ2-5; 8 nucleotides agree with TRBD1. The CDR3 runs to 15 residues. V trimming: 4 bases; J trimming: 3 bases; junction bases outside the gene matches: 8. Germline assignment: CDR1 SGHDT and CDR2 YYEEEE. This chain's CDR3 is CASSPTGVGKETQYF. In DNA, the CDR3 is TGTGCCAGCAGCCCGACAGGGGTGGGGAAAGAGACCCAGTACTTC.

A note on this clone: A single base separates this from a much larger clone, so it may be a read error. V and J are TRBV6-6 and TRBJ1-5, with TRBD1 matching over 10 bases. This CDR3 is built from 13 residues. V gave up 6 bases and J gave up 5 bases; unmatched junction bases: 1. Germline loops: CDR1 MNHNY, CDR2 SVGAGI (reference sequence). CDR3 amino acids: CASRGTGDQPQHF. In DNA form, the CDR3 reads TGTGCCAGCAGAGGGACAGGGGATCAGCCCCAGCATTTT.

The chain recombines TRBV5-4 with TRBJ1-1, with D unresolved. The CDR3 extends over 15 amino acids. Germline-derived CDR1 and CDR2 are SGHNT and YYREEE (reference sequence). V shed 0 bases and J shed 4 bases, with 13 bases lying between them. The CDR3 DNA follows: TGTGCCAGCAGCTTGGGAGGCCGAGCGGCCACTGAAGCTTTCTTT. Translation: CASSLGGRAATEAFF.